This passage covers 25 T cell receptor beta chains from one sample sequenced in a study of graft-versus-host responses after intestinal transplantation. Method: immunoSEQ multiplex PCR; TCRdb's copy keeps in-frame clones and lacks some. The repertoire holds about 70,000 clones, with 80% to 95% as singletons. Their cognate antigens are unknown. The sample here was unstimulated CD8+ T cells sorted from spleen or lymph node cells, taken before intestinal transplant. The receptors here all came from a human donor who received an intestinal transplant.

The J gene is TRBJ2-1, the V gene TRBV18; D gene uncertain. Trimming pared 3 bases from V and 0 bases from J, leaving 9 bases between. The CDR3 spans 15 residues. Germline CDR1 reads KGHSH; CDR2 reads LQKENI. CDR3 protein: CASSPPGSSYNEQFF. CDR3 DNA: TGTGCCAGCTCACCCCCGGGTAGCTCCTACAATGAGCAGTTCTTC.

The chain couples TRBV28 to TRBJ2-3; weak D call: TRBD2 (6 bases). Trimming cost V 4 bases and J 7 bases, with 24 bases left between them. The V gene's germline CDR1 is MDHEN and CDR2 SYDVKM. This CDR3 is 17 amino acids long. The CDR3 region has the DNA TGTGCCAGCAGTTCGCTTTGGGAGGCACAGACAAGGAATACGCAGTATTTT. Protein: CASSSLWEAQTRNTQYF.

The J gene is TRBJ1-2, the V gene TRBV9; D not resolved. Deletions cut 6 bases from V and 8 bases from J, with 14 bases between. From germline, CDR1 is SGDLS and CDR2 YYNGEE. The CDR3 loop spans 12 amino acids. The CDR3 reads CASTGLSGGYTF. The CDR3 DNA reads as TGTGCCAGCACCGGACTCTCGGGGGGCTACACCTTC.

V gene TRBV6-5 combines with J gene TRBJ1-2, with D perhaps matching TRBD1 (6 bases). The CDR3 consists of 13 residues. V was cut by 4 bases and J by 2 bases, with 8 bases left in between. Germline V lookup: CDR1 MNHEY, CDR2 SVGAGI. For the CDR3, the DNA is TGTGCCAGCAGTTCGGGGGGCAACTATGGCTACACCTTC. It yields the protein CASSSGGNYGYTF.

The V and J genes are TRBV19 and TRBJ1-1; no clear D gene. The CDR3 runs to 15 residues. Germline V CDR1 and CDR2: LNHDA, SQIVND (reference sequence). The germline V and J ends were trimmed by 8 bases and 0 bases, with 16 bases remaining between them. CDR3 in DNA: TGTGCCAGTTCAAAGACGAGGAACCTGAACACTGAAGCTTTCTTT. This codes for CASSKTRNLNTEAFF.

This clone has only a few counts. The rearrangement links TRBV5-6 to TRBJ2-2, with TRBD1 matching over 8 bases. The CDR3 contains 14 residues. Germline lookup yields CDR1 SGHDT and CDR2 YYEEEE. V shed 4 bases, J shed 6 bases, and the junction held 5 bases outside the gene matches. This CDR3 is CASSVLTGAGELFF. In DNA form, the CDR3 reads TGTGCCAGCAGCGTATTGACAGGGGCCGGGGAGCTGTTTTTT.

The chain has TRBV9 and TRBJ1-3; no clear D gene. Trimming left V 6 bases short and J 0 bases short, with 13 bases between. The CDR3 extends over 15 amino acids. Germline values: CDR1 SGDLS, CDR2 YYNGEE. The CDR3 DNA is TGTGCCAGCACCCCCAGGCTTTCCTCTGGAAACACCATATATTTT. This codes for CASTPRLSSGNTIYF.

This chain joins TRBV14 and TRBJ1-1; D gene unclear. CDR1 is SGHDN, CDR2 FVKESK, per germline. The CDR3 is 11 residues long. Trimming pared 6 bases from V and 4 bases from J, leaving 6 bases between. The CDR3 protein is CASRGGTEAFF. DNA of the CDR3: TGTGCCAGCAGAGGAGGCACTGAAGCTTTCTTT.

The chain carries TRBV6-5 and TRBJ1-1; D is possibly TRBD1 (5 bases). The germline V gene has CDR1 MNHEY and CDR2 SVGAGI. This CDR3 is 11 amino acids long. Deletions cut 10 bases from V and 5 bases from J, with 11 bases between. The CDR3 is CATQKGTEAFF. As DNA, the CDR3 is TGTGCCACCCAAAAGGGGACTGAAGCTTTCTTT.

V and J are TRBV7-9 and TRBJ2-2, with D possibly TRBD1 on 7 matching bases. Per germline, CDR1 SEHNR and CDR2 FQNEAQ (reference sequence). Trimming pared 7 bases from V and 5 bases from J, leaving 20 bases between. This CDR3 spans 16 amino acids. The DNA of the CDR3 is TGTGCCAGCACAGGGGGGAAACAGGGAAATACCGGGGAGCTGTTTTTT. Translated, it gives CASTGGKQGNTGELFF. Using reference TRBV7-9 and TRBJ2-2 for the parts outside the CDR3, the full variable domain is DTGVSQNPRHKITKRGQNVTFRCDPISEHNRLYWYRQTLGQGPEFLTYFQNEAQLEKSRLLSDRFSAERPKGSFSTLEIQRTEQGDSAMYLCASTGGKQGNTGELFFGEGSRLTVL.

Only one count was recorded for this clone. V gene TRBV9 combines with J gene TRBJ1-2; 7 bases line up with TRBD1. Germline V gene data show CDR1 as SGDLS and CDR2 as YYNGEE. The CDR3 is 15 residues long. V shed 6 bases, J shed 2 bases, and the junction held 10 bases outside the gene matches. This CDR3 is CASTEGDSLNYGYTF. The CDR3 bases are TGTGCCAGCACCGAGGGGGACAGCCTGAACTATGGCTACACCTTC.

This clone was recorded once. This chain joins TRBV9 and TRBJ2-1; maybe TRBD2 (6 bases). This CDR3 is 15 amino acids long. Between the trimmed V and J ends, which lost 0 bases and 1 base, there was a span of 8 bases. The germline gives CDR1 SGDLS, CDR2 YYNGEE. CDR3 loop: CASSVAAGSYNEQFF. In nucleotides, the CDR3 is TGTGCCAGCAGCGTAGCTGCGGGGTCCTACAATGAGCAGTTCTTC.

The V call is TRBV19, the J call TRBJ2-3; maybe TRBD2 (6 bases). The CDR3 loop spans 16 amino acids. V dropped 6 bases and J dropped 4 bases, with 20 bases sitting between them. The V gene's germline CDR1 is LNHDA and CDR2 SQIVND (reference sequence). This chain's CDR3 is CASSLVWGEVADTQYF. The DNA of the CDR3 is TGTGCCAGTAGCCTTGTTTGGGGGGAAGTCGCAGATACGCAGTATTTT.

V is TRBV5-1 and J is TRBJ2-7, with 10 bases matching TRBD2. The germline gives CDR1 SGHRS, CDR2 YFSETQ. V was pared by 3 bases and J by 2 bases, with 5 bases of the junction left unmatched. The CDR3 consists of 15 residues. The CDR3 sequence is CASSSTSGATYEQYF. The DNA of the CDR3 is TGCGCCAGCAGCTCAACTAGCGGGGCGACCTACGAGCAGTACTTC.

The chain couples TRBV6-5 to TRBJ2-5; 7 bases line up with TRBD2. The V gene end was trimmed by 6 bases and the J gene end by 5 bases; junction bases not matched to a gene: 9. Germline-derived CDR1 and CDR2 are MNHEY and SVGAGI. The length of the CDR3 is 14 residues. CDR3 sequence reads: CASSAIAGGETQYF. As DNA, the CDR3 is TGTGCCAGCAGCGCGATAGCGGGTGGGGAGACCCAGTACTTC.

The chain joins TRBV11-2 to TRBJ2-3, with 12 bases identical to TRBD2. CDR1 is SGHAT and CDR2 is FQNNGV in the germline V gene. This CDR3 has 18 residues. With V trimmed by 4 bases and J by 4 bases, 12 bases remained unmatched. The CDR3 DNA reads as TGTGCCAGCAGCTCCACCAGGGGACTAGCGGGCCGGCCAGATACGCAGTATTTT. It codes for CASSSTRGLAGRPDTQYF.

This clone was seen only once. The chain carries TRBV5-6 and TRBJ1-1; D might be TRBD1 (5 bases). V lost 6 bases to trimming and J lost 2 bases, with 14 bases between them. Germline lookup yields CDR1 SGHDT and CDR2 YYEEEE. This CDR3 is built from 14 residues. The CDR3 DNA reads TGTGCCAGCAACCAGGGTTGGGGCAACACTGAAGCTTTCTTT. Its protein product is CASNQGWGNTEAFF.

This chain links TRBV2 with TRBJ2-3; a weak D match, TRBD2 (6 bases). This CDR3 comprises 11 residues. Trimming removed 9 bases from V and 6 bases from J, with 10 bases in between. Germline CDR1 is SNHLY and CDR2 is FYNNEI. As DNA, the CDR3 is TGTGCCAGGACTAGAGCGGATACGCAGTATTTT. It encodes CARTRADTQYF.

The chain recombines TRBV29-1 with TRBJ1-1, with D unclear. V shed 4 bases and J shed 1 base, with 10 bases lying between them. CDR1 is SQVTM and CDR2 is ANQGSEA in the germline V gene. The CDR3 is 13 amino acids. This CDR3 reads CSVGAGENTEAFF. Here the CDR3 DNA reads TGCAGCGTTGGGGCAGGCGAGAACACTGAAGCTTTCTTT.

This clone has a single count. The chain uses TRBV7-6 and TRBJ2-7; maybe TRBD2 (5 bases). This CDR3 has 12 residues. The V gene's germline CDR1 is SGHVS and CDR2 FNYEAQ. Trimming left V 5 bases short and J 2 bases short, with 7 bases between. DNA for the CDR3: TGTGCCAGCAGCGCGGGTCCCTACGAGCAGTACTTC. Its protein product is CASSAGPYEQYF.

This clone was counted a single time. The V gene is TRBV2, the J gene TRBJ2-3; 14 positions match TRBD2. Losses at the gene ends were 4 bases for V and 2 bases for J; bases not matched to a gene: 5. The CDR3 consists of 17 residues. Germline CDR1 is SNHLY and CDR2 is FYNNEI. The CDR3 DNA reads TGTGCCAGCAGTGGACTAGCGGGGGGGCCTGTCACAGATACGCAGTATTTT. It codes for CASSGLAGGPVTDTQYF.

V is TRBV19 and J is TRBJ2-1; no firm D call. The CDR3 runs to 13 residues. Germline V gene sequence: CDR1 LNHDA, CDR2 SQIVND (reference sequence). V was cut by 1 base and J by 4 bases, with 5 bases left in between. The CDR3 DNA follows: TGTGCCAGTAGTATAGCCAGGTACAATGAGCAGTTCTTC. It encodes CASSIARYNEQFF.

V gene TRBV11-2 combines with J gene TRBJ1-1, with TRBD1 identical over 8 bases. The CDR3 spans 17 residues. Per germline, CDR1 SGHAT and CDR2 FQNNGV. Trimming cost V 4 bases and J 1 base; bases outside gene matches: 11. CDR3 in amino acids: CASSYIPGQATNTEAFF. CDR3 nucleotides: TGTGCCAGCAGCTACATCCCGGGACAGGCGACGAACACTGAAGCTTTCTTT.

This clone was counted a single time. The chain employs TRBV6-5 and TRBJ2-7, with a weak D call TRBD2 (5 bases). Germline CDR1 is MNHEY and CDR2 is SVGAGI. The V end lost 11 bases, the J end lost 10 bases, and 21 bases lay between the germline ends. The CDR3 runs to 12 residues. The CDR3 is CAAGPGIREQYF. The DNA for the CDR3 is TGTGCCGCCGGGCCGGGGATTAGAGAACAGTACTTC.

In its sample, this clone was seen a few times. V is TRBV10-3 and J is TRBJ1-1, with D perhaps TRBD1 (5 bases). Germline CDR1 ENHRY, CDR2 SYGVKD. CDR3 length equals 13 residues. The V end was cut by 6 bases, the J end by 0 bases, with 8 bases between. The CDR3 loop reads CAISEGVNTEAFF. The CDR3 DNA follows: TGTGCCATCAGCGAAGGGGTGAACACTGAAGCTTTCTTT.